This entry describes one T cell receptor beta chain. The antigen is not known. Sorted-subset replicate PCR reactions contained roughly 210 ng DNA, corresponding to about 30,000 T cell genomes. Clones were sequenced by immunoSEQ multiplex PCR, and TCRdb holds only the in-frame ones, with some missing. The sample lists about 2 million clones, around 95% seen once, with 0.13% in the top ten. The sample is drawn from a study of shared clonotypes between healthy human individuals. Study-wide results and limits: Naive CD4 clonotypes were shared across several donors at around 5.4%. Rarefaction showed sorted-subset sequencing was incomplete despite large depth.

The CDR3 spans 9 residues. Trimming shortened V by 5 bases and J by 5 bases, and 3 bases separated the two germline ends. Germline-derived CDR1 and CDR2 are DFQATT and SNEGSKA (reference sequence). Material for sequencing was naive CD4+ T cells sorted from blood. Subset here: CD45RA+ positively selected. This chain connects TRBV20-1 to TRBJ1-1, with no clear D. The source is a man aged 18 to 30 in good health. This CDR3 reads CSASTEAFF. CDR3 in DNA: TGCAGTGCTTCTACTGAAGCTTTCTTT.